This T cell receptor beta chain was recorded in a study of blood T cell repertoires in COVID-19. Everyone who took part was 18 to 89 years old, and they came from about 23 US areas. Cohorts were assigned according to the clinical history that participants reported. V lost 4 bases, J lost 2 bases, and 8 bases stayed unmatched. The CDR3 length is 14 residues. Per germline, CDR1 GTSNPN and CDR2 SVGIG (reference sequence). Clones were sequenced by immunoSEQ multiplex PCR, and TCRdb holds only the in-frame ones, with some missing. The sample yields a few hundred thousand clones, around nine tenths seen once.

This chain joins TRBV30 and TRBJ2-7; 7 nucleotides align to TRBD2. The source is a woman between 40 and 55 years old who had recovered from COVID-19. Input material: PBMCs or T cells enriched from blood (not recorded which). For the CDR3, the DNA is TGTGCCTGGAATGGGCTAGCGGACCCCTACGAGCAGTACTTC. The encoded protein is CAWNGLADPYEQYF. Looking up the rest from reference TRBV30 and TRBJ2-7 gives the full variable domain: SQTIHQWPATLVQPVGSPLSLECTVEGTSNPNLYWYRQAAGRGLQLLFYSVGIGQISSEVPQNLSASRPQDRQFILSSKKLLLSDSGFYLCAWNGLADPYEQYFGPGTRLTVT.